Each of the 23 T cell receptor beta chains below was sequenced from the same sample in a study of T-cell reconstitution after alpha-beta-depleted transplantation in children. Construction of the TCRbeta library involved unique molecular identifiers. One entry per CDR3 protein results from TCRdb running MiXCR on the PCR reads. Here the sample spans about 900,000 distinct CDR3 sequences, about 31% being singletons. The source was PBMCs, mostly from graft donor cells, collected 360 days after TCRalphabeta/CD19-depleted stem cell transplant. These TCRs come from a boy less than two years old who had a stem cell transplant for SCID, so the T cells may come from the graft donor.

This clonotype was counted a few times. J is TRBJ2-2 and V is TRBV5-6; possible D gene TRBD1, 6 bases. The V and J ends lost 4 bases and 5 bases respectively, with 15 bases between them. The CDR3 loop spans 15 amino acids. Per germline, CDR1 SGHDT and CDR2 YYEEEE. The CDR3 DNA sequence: TGTGCCAGCAGCACCAGGACAGCTTCTACCGGGGAGCTGTTTTTT. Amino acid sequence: CASSTRTASTGELFF.

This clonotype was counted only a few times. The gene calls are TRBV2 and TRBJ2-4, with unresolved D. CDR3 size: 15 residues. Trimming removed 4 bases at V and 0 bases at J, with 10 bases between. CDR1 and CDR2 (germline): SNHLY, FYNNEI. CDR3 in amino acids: CASSGIRVAKNIQYF. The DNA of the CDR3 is TGTGCCAGCAGTGGCATACGGGTAGCCAAAAACATTCAGTACTTC. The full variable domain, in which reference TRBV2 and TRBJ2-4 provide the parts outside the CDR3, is EPEVTQTPSHQVTQMGQEVILRCVPISNHLYFYWYRQILGQKVEFLVSFYNNEISEKSEIFDDQFSVERPDGSNFTLKIRSTKLEDSAMYFCASSGIRVAKNIQYFGAGTRLSVL.

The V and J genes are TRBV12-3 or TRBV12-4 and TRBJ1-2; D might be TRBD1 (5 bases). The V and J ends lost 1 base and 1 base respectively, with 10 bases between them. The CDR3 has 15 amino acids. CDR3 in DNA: TGTGCCAGCAGTTTAGGGGGGTCGGGTAACTATGGCTACACCTTC. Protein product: CASSLGGSGNYGYTF.

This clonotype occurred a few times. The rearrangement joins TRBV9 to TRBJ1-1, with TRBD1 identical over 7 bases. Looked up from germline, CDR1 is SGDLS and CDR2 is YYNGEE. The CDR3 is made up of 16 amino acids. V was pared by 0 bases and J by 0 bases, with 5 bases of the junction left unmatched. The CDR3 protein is CASSVGAGGMNTEAFF. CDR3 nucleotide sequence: TGTGCCAGCAGCGTAGGGGCAGGGGGGATGAACACTGAAGCTTTCTTT.

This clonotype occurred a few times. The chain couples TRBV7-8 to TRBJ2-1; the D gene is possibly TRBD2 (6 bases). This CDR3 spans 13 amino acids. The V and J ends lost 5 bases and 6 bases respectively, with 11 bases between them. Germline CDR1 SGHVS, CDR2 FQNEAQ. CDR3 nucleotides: TGTGCCAGCAGCCGGGGACTGCCCAATGAGCAGTTCTTC. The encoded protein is CASSRGLPNEQFF.

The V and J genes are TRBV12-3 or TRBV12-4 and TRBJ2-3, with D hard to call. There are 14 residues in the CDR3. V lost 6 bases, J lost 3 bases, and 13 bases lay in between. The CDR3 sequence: CASSSAYHTDTQYF. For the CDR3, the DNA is TGTGCCAGCAGCTCCGCATACCATACAGATACGCAGTATTTT.

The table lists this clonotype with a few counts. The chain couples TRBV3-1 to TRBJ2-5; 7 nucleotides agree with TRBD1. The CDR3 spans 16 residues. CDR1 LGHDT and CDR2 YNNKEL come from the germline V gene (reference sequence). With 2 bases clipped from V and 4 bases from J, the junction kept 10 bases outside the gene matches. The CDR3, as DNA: TGTGCCAGCAGCCAACGGAAGGGGGCGGTCGTAGAGACCCAGTACTTC. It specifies CASSQRKGAVVETQYF.

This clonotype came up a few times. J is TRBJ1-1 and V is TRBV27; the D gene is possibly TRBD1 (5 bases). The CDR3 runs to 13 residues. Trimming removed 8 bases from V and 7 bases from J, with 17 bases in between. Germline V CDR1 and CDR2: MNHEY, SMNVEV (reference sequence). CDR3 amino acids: CASGTNWAREAFF. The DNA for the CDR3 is TGTGCCAGCGGGACGAATTGGGCCCGTGAAGCTTTCTTT.

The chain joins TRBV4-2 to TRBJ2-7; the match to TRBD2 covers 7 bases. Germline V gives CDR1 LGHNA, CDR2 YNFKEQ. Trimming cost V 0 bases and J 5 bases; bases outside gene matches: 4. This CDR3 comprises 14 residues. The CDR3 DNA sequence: TGTGCCAGCAGCCAAGACCGCAGCGGGGACGAGCAGTACTTC. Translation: CASSQDRSGDEQYF.

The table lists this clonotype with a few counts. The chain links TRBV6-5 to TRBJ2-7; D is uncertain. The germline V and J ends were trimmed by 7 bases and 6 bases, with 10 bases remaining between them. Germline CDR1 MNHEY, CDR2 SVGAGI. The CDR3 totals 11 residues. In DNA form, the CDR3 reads TGTGCCAGCAACTCCGGTCGCGAGCAGTACTTC. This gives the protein CASNSGREQYF.

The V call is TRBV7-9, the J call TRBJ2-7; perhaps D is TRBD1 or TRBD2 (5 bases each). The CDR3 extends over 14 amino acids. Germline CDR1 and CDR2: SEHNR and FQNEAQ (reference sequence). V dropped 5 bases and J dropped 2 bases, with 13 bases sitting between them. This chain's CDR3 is CASSRGSGPYEQYF. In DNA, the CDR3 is TGTGCCAGCAGCCGGGGCAGCGGCCCCTACGAGCAGTACTTC.

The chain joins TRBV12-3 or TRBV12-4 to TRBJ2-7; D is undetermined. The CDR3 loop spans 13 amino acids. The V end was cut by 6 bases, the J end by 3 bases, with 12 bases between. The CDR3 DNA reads TGTGCCAGCAGCTCCTTTCCAGACTACGAGCAGTACTTC. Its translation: CASSSFPDYEQYF.

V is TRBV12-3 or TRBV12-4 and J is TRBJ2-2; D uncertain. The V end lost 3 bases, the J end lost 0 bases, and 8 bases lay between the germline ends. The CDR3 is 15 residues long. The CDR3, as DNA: TGTGCCAGCAGTTTTGACGCATCGAACACCGGGGAGCTGTTTTTT. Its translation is CASSFDASNTGELFF.

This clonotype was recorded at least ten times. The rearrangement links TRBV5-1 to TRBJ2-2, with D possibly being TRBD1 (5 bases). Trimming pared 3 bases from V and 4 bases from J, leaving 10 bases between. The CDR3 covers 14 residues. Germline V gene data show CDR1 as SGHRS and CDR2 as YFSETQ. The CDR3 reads CASSYTGPTGELFF. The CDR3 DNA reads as TGCGCCAGCAGCTACACAGGCCCCACCGGGGAGCTGTTTTTT.

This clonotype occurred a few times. CDR3 coding DNA: TGTGCCAGCAGTTTACGGCCATTCTACGAGCAGTACTTC. Protein product: CASSLRPFYEQYF. The V and J genes are TRBV12-3 or TRBV12-4 and TRBJ2-7; no firm D call. V dropped 2 bases and J dropped 3 bases, with 8 bases sitting between them. The CDR3 has 13 amino acids.

The DNA for the CDR3 is TGTGCCAGCAGCCAAGGGCTAGGAGCTTTCTTT. It yields the protein CASSQGLGAFF. This sequence joins TRBV3-1 and TRBJ1-1; no clear D. Deletions cut 1 base from V and 10 bases from J, with 7 bases between. In germline, CDR1 is LGHDT, CDR2 YNNKEL (reference sequence). This CDR3 is 11 amino acids long.

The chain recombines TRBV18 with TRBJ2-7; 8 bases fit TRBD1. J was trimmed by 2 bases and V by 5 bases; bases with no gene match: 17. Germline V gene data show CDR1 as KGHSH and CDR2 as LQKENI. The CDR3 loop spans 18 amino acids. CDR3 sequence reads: CASSTILGGRGLPYEQYF. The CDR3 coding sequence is TGTGCCAGCTCAACAATCTTAGGGGGCAGGGGGCTCCCCTACGAGCAGTACTTC.

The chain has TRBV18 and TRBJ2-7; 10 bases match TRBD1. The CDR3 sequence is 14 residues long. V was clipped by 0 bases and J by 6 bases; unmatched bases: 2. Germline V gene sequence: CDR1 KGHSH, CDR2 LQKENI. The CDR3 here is CASSPPGTGAEQYF. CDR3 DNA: TGTGCCAGCTCACCACCAGGGACAGGGGCCGAGCAGTACTTC.

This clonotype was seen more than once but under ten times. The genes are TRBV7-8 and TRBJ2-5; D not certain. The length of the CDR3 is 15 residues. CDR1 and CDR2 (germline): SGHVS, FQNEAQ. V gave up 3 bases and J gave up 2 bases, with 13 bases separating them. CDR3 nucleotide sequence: TGTGCCAGCAGCTTGGGCAGGCCCCCTCAAGAGACCCAGTACTTC. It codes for CASSLGRPPQETQYF.

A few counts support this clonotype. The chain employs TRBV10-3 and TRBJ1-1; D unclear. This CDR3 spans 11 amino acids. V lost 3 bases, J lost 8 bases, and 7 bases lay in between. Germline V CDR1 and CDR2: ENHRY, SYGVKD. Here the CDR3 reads CAISEDGEAFF. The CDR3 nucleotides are TGTGCCATCAGTGAAGACGGGGAAGCTTTCTTT.

The CDR3 loop is CASSPPLAVSSYNEQFF. The CDR3, as DNA: TGTGCCAGCAGCCCCCCACTAGCGGTTAGCTCCTACAATGAGCAGTTCTTC. The chain recombines TRBV5-5 with TRBJ2-1; 8 bases align to TRBD2. The junction had 9 bases not matched to a gene; V was cut back by 4 bases and J by 0 bases. In germline, CDR1 is SGHKS, CDR2 YYEKEE (reference sequence). The CDR3 sequence is 17 residues long.

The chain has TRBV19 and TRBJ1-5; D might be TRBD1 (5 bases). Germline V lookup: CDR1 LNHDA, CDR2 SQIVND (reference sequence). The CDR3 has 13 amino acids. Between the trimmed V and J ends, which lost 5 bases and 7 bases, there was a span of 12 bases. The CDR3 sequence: CASSPRGRQPQHF. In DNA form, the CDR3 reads TGTGCCAGTAGTCCGCGGGGGAGGCAGCCCCAGCATTTT. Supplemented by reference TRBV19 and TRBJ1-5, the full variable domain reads DGGITQSPKYLFRKEGQNVTLSCEQNLNHDAMYWYRQDPGQGLRLIYYSQIVNDFQKGDIAEGYSVSREKKESFPLTVTSAQKNPTAFYLCASSPRGRQPQHFGDGTRLSIL.

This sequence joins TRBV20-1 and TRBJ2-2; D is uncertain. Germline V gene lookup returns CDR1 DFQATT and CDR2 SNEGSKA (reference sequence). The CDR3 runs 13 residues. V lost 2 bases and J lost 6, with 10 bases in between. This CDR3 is CSARWWQAGELFF. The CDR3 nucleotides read TGCAGTGCTAGATGGTGGCAGGCCGGGGAGCTGTTTTTT.